Listed here are 18 T cell receptor beta chains from one sample, sequenced in a study of T cell clones after liver transplantation. Data came from immunoSEQ multiplex PCR; TCRdb stores just in-frame clones and leaves some out. The sample includes some 80,000 clones, about 85% of them seen just once. The sequencing used CD4+ T cells from blood, collected about 50 months after liver transplant. The receptors were gathered from a human patient who received a liver transplant. The graft donor may be the source of some T cells.

The chain couples TRBV5-1 to TRBJ2-4, with a weak D call TRBD2 (5 bases). The CDR3 has 16 amino acids. The V and J ends lost 0 bases and 2 bases respectively, with 12 bases between them. Germline V lookup: CDR1 SGHRS, CDR2 YFSETQ. The CDR3 nucleotides are TGCGCCAGCAGCTTGGCGGCGGGTGGACCCAAAAACATTCAGTACTTC. Its protein is CASSLAAGGPKNIQYF.

On this clone itself: At one end the junction does not follow the germline gene, possibly because of a read error. The CDR3: CASSPQGTAQETQYF. Here the CDR3 DNA reads TGTGCTAGCAGCCCGCAAGGGACAGCCCAAGAGACCCAGTACTTC. The rearrangement joins TRBV7-7 to TRBJ2-5; 7 nucleotides match TRBD1. Germline values: CDR1 SSHAT, CDR2 FNYEAQ (reference sequence). The CDR3 sequence is 15 residues long.

Of note for this clone: At one end the junction does not follow the germline gene, possibly because of a read error. The genes are TRBV29-1 and TRBJ2-7; 7 positions match TRBD1. Germline V gene lookup returns CDR1 SQVTM and CDR2 ANQGSEA. This CDR3 has 12 residues. CDR3 DNA sequence: TGCAGCGTGGAAGGGACAGCATACGAGCAGTACTTC. Translating gives CSVEGTAYEQYF.

The chain couples TRBV28 to TRBJ2-1; 8 bases agree with TRBD2. CDR3 size: 16 residues. Germline CDR1 MDHEN, CDR2 SYDVKM. V lost 8 bases, J lost 4 bases, and 13 bases stayed unmatched. As DNA, the CDR3 is TGTGCCAGCGTTTCCAGTGGGACTAGAGTTTACAATGAGCAGTTCTTC. This translates into CASVSSGTRVYNEQFF.

This clone showed up just once. The chain recombines TRBV7-2 with TRBJ1-1; D not certain. Looked up from germline, CDR1 is SGHTA and CDR2 is FQGNSA. The length of the CDR3 is 12 residues. V lost 1 base to trimming and J lost 8 bases, with 8 bases between them. DNA of the CDR3: TGTGCCAGCAGCTTAGGGGCGGGGGAAGCTTTCTTT. Its translation: CASSLGAGEAFF.

A note on this clone: This specimen includes other DNA sequences encoding the same CDR3. V gene TRBV18 combines with J gene TRBJ2-5; D is undetermined. Germline V gives CDR1 KGHSH, CDR2 LQKENI. The CDR3 sequence is 11 residues long. V was trimmed by 6 bases and J by 1 base, leaving 3 bases between them. DNA for the CDR3: TGTGCCAGCTCTCTCCAAGAGACCCAGTACTTC. Its protein product is CASSLQETQYF.

The gene calls are TRBV7-2 and TRBJ1-1, with D possibly matching TRBD1 (6 bases). Germline V gives CDR1 SGHTA, CDR2 FQGNSA. The CDR3 covers 15 residues. V was pared by 2 bases and J by 4 bases, with 14 bases between. The CDR3 DNA is TGTGCCAGCAGCTTACCCGGGGGCTTGAGCACTGAAGCTTTCTTT. Residues: CASSLPGGLSTEAFF.

This clone was detected only a few times. The chain recombines TRBV7-9 with TRBJ2-7, with D hard to call. Trimming left V 1 base short and J 6 bases short, with 4 bases between. In germline, CDR1 is SEHNR, CDR2 FQNEAQ (reference sequence). This CDR3 contains 11 residues. The CDR3 here is CASSLGIEQYF. Written as DNA, the CDR3 is TGTGCCAGCAGCTTAGGGATCGAGCAGTACTTC.

The chain recombines TRBV6-6 with TRBJ2-7, with TRBD1 identical over 9 bases. V lost 6 bases and J lost 2; bases outside the gene matches: 5. Germline loops: CDR1 MNHNY, CDR2 SVGAGI (reference sequence). This CDR3 is built from 14 residues. The CDR3 sequence: CASRPGTGPYEQYF. In DNA, the CDR3 is TGTGCCAGCAGGCCCGGGACAGGGCCCTACGAGCAGTACTTC.

Only a few counts were recorded for this clone. The chain links TRBV4-3 to TRBJ2-5, with D tentatively TRBD1 or TRBD2 (5 bases each). The CDR3 length is 14 residues. The V gene's germline CDR1 is LGHNA and CDR2 YSLEER. With 2 bases removed from V and 3 bases from J, the gap between germline ends came to 10 bases. The CDR3 sequence is CASSQSQGEETQYF. The DNA for the CDR3 is TGCGCCAGCAGCCAATCCCAGGGAGAAGAGACCCAGTACTTC.

The V and J genes are TRBV19 and TRBJ2-1; TRBD2 matches 14 bases. The CDR3 consists of 19 residues. J was trimmed by 8 bases and V by 5 bases; bases with no gene match: 17. Germline CDR1 reads LNHDA; CDR2 reads SQIVND (reference sequence). CDR3: CASSSQGHSGTSGGYEQFF. Written as DNA, the CDR3 is TGTGCCAGTAGTTCCCAGGGCCACTCCGGGACTAGCGGGGGCTATGAGCAGTTCTTC.

The chain links TRBV11-1 to TRBJ1-4; D uncertain. V was shortened by 5 bases and J by 5 bases, with 9 bases between the two germline ends. This CDR3 contains 13 residues. Germline V gene sequence: CDR1 SGHAT, CDR2 FQDESV (reference sequence). CDR3 DNA sequence: TGTGCCAGCAGCGGGCGGACCAATGAAAAACTGTTTTTT. Its translation is CASSGRTNEKLFF.

The rearrangement links TRBV5-6 to TRBJ2-7; 12 nucleotides align to TRBD1. J lost 3 bases, V lost 2 bases, and 6 bases had no gene match. The CDR3 covers 16 residues. Germline V gives CDR1 SGHDT, CDR2 YYEEEE. As DNA, the CDR3 is TGTGCCAGCAGCTTACTCGGGACAGGGGGCTTCTACGAGCAGTACTTC. Encoded protein: CASSLLGTGGFYEQYF.

The V call is TRBV7-9, the J call TRBJ1-1; 7 bases fit TRBD1. CDR1 and CDR2 from the germline V gene are SEHNR and FQNEAQ (reference sequence). The CDR3 has 14 residues. V gave up 4 bases and J gave up 2 bases; unmatched junction bases: 4. CDR3 amino acids: CASSWGQTNTEAFF. As DNA, the CDR3 is TGTGCCAGCAGCTGGGGACAGACAAACACTGAAGCTTTCTTT.

The chain uses TRBV5-5 and TRBJ1-3; D gene unclear. CDR3 length: 13 residues. With 2 bases removed from V and 0 bases from J, the gap between germline ends came to 3 bases. Germline assignment: CDR1 SGHKS and CDR2 YYEKEE (reference sequence). The CDR3 DNA follows: TGTGCCAGCAGCTTAAACTCTGGAAACACCATATATTTT. Encoded protein: CASSLNSGNTIYF.

CDR3 nucleotide sequence: TGTGCCAGCACGCCCAGAGGGGGAGAGACCCAGTACTTC. Translation: CASTPRGGETQYF. This chain links TRBV27 with TRBJ2-5, with D possibly matching TRBD1 (6 bases). The CDR3 totals 13 residues. Germline CDR1 reads MNHEY; CDR2 reads SMNVEV (reference sequence). V was shortened by 7 bases and J by 4 bases, with 13 bases between the two germline ends.

This chain connects TRBV6-6 to TRBJ2-3; D is undetermined. This CDR3 region has 10 residues. The ends were cut back, 7 bases at V and 3 bases at J, with 2 bases in the middle. CDR1 and CDR2 from the germline V gene are MNHNY and SVGAGI (reference sequence). In nucleotides, the CDR3 is TGTGCCAGCACTACAGATACGCAGTATTTT. Translation gives CASTTDTQYF.

The chain recombines TRBV5-4 with TRBJ2-5; perhaps TRBD2 as D (6 bases). Germline CDR1 SGHNT, CDR2 YYREEE (reference sequence). Trimming removed 1 base from V and 5 bases from J, with 12 bases in between. CDR3 length: 14 amino acids. This CDR3 is CASSLQGGRETQYF. DNA for the CDR3: TGTGCCAGCAGCTTGCAGGGAGGTAGGGAGACCCAGTACTTC.